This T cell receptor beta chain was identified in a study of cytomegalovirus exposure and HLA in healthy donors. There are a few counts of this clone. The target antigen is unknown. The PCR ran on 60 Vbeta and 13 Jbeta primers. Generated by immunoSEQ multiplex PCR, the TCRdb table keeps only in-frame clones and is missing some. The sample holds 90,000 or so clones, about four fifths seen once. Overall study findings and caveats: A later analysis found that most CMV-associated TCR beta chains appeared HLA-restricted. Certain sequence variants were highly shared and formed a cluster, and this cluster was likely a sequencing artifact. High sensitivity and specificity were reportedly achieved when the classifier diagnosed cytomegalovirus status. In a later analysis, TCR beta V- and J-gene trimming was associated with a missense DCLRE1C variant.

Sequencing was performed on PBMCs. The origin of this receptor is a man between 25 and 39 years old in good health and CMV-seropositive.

CDR3: CAWSIGGRVTGEQFF. The DNA for the CDR3 is TGTGCCTGGAGTATTGGCGGGAGGGTCACGGGTGAGCAGTTCTTC. The rearrangement links TRBV30 to TRBJ2-1; 9 nucleotides align to TRBD2. V dropped 2 bases and J dropped 9; count of bases not matched to a gene: 11. This CDR3 region has 15 residues. CDR1 and CDR2 from the germline V gene are GTSNPN and SVGIG (reference sequence).